Below, 4 T cell receptor beta chains from the same sample are listed, as sequenced in a study of cytomegalovirus exposure and HLA in healthy donors. PCR involved 60 Vbeta and 13 Jbeta primers. Generated by immunoSEQ multiplex PCR, the TCRdb table keeps only in-frame clones and is missing some. The table includes over 150,000 clones, around 79% detected once. The sequenced sample consisted of PBMCs. The receptor source for this set is a male donor in good health and CMV-seropositive.

The V and J genes are TRBV6-1 and TRBJ1-2; possibly TRBD1 for D (5 bases). V shed 6 bases and J shed 4 bases, with 9 bases lying between them. Germline V gene sequence: CDR1 MNHNS, CDR2 SASEGT. This CDR3 is 12 amino acids long. DNA for the CDR3: TGTGCCAGCAGCTTGACAGCCTATGGCTACACCTTC. It codes for CASSLTAYGYTF.

This clone was found once. This chain connects TRBV6-1 to TRBJ2-5; no clear D gene. The CDR3 has 14 residues. Between the trimmed V and J ends, which lost 5 bases and 1 base, there was a span of 11 bases. Germline loops: CDR1 MNHNS, CDR2 SASEGT. The DNA for the CDR3 is TGTGCCAGCAGTTCCGACTGGCGCCAAGAGACCCAGTACTTC. It codes for CASSSDWRQETQYF.

This clone was seen only once. The V call is TRBV13, the J call TRBJ1-2, with D hard to call. This CDR3 contains 14 residues. Trimming took off 4 bases at V and 4 bases at J, with 13 bases between the two ends. In germline, CDR1 is PRHDT, CDR2 FYEKMQ (reference sequence). Here the CDR3 reads CASSSSGVVYGYTF. The CDR3 DNA sequence: TGTGCCAGCAGCTCTTCGGGTGTCGTCTATGGCTACACCTTC.

The gene calls are TRBV6-5 and TRBJ2-7; no clear D gene. Trimming left V 6 bases short and J 4 bases short, with 10 bases between. Germline V lookup: CDR1 MNHEY, CDR2 SVGAGI. This CDR3 is built from 12 residues. Here the CDR3 reads CASSSPPYEQYF. CDR3 DNA: TGTGCCAGCAGCTCCCCCCCGTACGAGCAGTACTTC.